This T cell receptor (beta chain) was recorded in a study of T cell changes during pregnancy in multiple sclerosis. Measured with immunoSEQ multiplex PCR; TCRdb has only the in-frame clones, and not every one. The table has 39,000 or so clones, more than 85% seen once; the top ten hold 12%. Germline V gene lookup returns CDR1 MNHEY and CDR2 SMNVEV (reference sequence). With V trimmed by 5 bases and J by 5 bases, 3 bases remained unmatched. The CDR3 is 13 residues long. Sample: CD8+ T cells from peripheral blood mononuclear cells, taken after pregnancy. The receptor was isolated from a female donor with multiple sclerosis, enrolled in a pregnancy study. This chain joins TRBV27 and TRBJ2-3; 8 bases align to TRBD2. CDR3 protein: CASSELAEDTQYF. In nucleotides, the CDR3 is TGTGCCAGCAGTGAACTAGCGGAAGATACGCAGTATTTT.